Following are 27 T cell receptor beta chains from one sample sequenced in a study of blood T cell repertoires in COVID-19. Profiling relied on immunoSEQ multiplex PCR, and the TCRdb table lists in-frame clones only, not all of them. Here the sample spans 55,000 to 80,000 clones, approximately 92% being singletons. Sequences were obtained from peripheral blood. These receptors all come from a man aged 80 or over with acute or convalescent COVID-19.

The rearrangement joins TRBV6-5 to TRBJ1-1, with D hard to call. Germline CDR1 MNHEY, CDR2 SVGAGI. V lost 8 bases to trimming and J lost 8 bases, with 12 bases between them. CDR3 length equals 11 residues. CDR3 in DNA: TGTGCCAGCGTCAAGAGGCACGAAGCTTTCTTT. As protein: CASVKRHEAFF.

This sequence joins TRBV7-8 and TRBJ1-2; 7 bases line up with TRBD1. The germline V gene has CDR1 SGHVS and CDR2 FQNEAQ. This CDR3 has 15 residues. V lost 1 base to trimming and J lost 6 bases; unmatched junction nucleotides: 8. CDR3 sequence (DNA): TGTGCCAGCAGCTTAGTCGGACAGGCCTCTGATGGCTACACCTTC. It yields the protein CASSLVGQASDGYTF.

CDR3 loop: CASRIQGMGYGYTF. The CDR3 DNA sequence: TGTGCCAGCAGGATACAGGGGATGGGCTATGGCTACACCTTC. The chain carries TRBV2 and TRBJ1-2; 7 positions match TRBD1. This CDR3 is built from 14 residues. V lost 6 bases to trimming and J lost 4 bases; unmatched junction nucleotides: 8. Germline CDR1 and CDR2: SNHLY and FYNNEI.

For the CDR3, the DNA is TGTGCCAGCAGCCCGGGAGCTGGGGCCAACGTCCTGACTTTC. Translating gives CASSPGAGANVLTF. This chain connects TRBV7-3 to TRBJ2-6; tentatively, D is TRBD2 (6 bases). The V end lost 5 bases, the J end lost 2 bases, and 7 bases lay between the germline ends. Germline V gene data show CDR1 as SGHTA and CDR2 as FQGTGA. The CDR3 totals 14 residues.

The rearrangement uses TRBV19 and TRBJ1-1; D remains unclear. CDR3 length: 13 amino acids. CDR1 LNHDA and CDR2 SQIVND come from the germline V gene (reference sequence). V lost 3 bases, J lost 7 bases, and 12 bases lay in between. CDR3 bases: TGTGCCAGTAGTATCTCACAGACAAATGAAGCTTTCTTT. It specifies CASSISQTNEAFF.

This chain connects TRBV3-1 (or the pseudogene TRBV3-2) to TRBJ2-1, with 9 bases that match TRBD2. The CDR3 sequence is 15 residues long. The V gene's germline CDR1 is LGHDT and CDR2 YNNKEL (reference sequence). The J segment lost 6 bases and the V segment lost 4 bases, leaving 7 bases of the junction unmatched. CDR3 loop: CASSLGLAGTNEQFF. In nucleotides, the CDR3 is TGTGCCAGCAGCCTCGGGCTAGCGGGAACCAATGAGCAGTTCTTC.

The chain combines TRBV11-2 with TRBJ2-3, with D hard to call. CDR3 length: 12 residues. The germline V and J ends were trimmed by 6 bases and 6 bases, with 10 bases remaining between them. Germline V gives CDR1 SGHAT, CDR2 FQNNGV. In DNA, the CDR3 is TGTGCCAGCAGTTACACAGAGGATACGCAGTATTTT. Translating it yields CASSYTEDTQYF. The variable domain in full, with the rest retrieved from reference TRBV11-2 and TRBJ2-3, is EAGVAQSPRYKIIEKRQSVAFWCNPISGHATLYWYQQILGQGPKLLIQFQNNGVVDDSQLPKDRFSAERLKGVDSTLKIQPAKLEDSAVYLCASSYTEDTQYFGPGTRLTVL.

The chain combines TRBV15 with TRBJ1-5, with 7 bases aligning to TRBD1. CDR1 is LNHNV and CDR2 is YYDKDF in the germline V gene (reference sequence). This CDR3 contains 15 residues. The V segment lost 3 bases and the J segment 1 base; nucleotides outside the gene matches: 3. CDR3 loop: CATSSSTGSNQPQHF. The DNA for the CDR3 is TGTGCCACCAGCAGTTCGACAGGGAGCAATCAGCCCCAGCATTTT.

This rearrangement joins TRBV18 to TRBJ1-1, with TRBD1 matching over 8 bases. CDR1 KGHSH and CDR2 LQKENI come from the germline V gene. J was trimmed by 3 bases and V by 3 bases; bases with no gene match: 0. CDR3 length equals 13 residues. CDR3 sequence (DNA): TGTGCCAGCTCACCGGACAGGGACACTGAAGCTTTCTTT. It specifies CASSPDRDTEAFF.

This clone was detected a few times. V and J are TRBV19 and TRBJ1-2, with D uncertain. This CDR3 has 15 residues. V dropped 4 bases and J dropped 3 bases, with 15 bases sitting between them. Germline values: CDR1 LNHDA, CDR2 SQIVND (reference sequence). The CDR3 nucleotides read TGTGCCAGTAGTACGTTACCCCGGGGATACTATGGCTACACCTTC. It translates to CASSTLPRGYYGYTF.

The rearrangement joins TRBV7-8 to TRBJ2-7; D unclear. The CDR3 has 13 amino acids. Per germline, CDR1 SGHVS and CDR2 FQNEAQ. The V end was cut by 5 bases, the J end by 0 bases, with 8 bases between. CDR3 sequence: CASSPPGSYEQYF. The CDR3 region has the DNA TGTGCCAGCAGCCCCCCCGGCTCCTACGAGCAGTACTTC.

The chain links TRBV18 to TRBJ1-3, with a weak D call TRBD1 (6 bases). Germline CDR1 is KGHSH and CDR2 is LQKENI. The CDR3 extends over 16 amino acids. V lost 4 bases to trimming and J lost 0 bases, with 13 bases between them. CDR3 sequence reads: CASSLLRDTSGNTIYF. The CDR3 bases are TGTGCCAGCTCACTGCTCCGGGACACCTCTGGAAACACCATATATTTT.

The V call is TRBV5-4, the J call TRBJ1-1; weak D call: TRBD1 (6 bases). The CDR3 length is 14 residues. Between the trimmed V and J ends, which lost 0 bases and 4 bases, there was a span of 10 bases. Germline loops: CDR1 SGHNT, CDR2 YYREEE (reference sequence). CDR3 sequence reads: CASSLDRAPTEAFF. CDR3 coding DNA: TGTGCCAGCAGCTTGGACAGGGCCCCCACTGAAGCTTTCTTT.

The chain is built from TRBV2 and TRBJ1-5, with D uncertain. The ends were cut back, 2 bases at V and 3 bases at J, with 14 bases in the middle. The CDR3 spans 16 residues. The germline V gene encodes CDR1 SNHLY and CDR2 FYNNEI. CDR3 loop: CASSERSGWVNQPQHF. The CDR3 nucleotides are TGTGCCAGCAGTGAAAGGAGTGGGTGGGTCAATCAGCCCCAGCATTTT.

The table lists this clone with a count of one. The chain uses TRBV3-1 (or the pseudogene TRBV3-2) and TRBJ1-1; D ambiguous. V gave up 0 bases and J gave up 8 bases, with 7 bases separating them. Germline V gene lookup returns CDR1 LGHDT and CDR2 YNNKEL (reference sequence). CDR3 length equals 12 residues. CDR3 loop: CASSQDSEEAFF. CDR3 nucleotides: TGTGCCAGCAGCCAAGACTCAGAAGAAGCTTTCTTT.

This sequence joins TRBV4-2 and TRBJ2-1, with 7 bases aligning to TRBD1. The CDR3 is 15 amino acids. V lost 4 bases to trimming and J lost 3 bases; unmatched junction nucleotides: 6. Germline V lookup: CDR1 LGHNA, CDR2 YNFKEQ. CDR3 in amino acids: CASSRWTGLYNEQFF. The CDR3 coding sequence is TGTGCCAGCAGCCGATGGACAGGCCTCTACAATGAGCAGTTCTTC.

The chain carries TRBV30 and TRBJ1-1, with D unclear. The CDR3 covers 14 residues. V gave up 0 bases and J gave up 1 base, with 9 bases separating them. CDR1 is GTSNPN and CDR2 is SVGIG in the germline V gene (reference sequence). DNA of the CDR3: TGTGCCTGGAGTGTAGGAGGGAGGAACACTGAAGCTTTCTTT. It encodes CAWSVGGRNTEAFF.

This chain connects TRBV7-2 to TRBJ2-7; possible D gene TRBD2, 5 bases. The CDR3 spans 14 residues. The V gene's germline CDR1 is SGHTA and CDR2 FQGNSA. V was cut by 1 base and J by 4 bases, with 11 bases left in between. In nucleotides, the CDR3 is TGTGCCAGCAGCTTAGAGGCGGGCCCGTACGAGCAGTACTTC. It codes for CASSLEAGPYEQYF.

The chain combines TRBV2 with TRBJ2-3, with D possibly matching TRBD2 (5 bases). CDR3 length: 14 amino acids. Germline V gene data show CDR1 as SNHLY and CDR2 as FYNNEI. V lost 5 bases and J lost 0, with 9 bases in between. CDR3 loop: CASSNGISTDTQYF. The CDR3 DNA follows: TGTGCCAGCAGTAACGGGATTAGCACAGATACGCAGTATTTT.

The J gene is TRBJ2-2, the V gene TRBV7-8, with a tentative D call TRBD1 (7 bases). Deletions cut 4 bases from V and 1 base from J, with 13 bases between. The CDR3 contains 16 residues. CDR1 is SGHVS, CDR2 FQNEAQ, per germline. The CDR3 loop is CASSSVQGGNTGELFF. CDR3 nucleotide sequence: TGTGCCAGCAGCTCGGTTCAGGGGGGGAACACCGGGGAGCTGTTTTTT.

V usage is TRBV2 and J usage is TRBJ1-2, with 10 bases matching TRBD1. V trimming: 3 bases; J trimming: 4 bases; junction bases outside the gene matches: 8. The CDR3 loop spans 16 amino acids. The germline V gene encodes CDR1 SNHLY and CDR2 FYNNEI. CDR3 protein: CASSERTGGVSYGYTF. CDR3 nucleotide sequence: TGTGCCAGCAGTGAGCGGACAGGGGGTGTGAGCTATGGCTACACCTTC.

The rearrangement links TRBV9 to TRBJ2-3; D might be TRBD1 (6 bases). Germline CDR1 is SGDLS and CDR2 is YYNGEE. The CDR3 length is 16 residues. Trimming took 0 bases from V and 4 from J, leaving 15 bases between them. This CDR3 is CASSVGGGGDADTQYF. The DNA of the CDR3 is TGTGCCAGCAGCGTAGGAGGGGGTGGTGACGCAGATACGCAGTATTTT.

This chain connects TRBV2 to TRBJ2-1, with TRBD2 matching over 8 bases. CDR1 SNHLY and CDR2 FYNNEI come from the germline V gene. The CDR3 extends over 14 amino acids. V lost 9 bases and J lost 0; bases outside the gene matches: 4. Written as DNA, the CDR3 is TGTGCCAGTCTAGCGGGCGTCTCCTACAATGAGCAGTTCTTC. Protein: CASLAGVSYNEQFF.

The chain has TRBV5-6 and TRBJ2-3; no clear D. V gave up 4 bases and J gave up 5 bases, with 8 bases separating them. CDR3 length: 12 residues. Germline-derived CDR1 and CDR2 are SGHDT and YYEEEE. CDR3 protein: CASSPFRDTQYF. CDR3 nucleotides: TGTGCCAGCAGCCCGTTCCGAGATACGCAGTATTTT. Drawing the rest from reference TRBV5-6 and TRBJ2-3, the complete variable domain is DAGVTQSPTHLIKTRGQQVTLRCSPKSGHDTVSWYQQALGQGPQFIFQYYEEEERQRGNFPDRFSGHQFPNYSSELNVNALLLGDSALYLCASSPFRDTQYFGPGTRLTVL.

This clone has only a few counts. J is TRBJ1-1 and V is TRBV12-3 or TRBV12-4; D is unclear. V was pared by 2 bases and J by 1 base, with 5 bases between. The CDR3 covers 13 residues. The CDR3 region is CASSLSGNTEAFF. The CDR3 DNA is TGTGCCAGCAGTTTATCAGGGAACACTGAAGCTTTCTTT.

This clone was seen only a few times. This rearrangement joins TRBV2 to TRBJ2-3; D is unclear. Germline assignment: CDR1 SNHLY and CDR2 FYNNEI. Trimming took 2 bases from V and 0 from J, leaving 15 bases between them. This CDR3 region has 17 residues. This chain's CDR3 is CASSERLRSDSTDTQYF. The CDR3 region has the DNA TGTGCCAGCAGTGAACGGTTACGGAGCGACAGCACAGATACGCAGTATTTT.

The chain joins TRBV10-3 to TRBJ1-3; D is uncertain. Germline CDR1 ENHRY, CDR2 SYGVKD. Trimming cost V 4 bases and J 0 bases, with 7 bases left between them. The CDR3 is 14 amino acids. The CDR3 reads CAISGGNSGNTIYF. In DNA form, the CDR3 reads TGTGCCATCAGTGGCGGAAACTCTGGAAACACCATATATTTT.